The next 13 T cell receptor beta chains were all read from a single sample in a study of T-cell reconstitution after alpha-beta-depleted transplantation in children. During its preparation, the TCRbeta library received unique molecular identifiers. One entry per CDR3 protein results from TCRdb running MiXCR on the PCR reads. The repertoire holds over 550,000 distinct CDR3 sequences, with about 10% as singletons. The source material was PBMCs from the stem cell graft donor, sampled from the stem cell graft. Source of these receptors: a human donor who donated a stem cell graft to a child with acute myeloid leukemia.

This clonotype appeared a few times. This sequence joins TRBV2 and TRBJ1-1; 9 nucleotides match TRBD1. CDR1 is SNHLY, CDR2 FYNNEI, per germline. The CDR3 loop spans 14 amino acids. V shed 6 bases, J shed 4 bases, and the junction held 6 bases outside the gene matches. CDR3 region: CASSGQGIGTEAFF. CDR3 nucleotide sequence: TGTGCCAGCAGCGGACAGGGGATAGGCACTGAAGCTTTCTTT.

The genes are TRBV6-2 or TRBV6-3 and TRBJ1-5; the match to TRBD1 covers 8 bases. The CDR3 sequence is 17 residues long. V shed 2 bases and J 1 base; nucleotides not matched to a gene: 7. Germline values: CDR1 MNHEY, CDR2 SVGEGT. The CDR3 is CASSYHSQGVSNQPQHF. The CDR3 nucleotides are TGTGCCAGCAGTTACCACTCACAGGGGGTCAGCAATCAGCCCCAGCATTTT.

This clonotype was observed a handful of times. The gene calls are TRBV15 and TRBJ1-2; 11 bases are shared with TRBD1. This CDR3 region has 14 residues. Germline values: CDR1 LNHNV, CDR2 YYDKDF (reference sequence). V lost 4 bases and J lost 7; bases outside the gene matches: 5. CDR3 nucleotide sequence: TGTGCCACCAGCACCCCCGGGACAGGGGGTGGCTACACCTTC. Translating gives CATSTPGTGGGYTF.

Written as DNA, the CDR3 is TGTGCCAGCAGAACAGGGGCCCTTAATCGACCTTGGTACCAAGAGACCCAGTACTTC. Encoded protein: CASRTGALNRPWYQETQYF. This sequence joins TRBV28 and TRBJ2-5, with 7 bases identical to TRBD1. The junction had 19 bases not matched to a gene; V was cut back by 6 bases and J by 0 bases. The CDR3 spans 19 residues. Germline V CDR1 and CDR2: MDHEN, SYDVKM.

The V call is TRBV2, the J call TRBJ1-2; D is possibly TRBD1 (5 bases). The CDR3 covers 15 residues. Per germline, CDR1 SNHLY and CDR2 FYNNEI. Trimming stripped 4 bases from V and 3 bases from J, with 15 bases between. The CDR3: CASSASGIPDYGYTF. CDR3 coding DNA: TGTGCCAGCAGTGCCTCAGGGATACCTGACTATGGCTACACCTTC.

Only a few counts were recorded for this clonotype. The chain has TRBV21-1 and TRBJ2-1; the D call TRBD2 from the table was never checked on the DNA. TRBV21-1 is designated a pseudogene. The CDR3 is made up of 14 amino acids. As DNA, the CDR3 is TGTGCCAGCAGCAGGCCCTCCCCCCGCAATGAGCAGTTCTTC. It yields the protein CASSRPSPRNEQFF.

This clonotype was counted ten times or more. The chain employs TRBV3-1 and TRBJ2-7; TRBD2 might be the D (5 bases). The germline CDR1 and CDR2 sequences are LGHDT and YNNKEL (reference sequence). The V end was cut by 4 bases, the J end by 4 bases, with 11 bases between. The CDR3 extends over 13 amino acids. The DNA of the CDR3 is TGTGCCAGCAGCCTACGGGATCGGTACGAGCAGTACTTC. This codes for CASSLRDRYEQYF.

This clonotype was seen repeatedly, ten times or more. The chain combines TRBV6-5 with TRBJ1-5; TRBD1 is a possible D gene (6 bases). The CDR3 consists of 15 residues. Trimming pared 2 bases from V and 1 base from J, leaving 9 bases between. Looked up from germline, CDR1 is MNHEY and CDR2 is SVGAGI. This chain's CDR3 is CASSYTGRSNQPQHF. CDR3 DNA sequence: TGTGCCAGCAGTTACACAGGGAGGAGCAATCAGCCCCAGCATTTT.

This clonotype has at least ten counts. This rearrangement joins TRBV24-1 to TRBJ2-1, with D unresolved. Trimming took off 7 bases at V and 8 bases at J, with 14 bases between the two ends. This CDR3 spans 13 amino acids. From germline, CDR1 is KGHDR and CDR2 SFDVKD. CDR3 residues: CATSAVGWDEQFF. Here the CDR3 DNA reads TGTGCCACCAGCGCCGTAGGGTGGGATGAGCAGTTCTTC.

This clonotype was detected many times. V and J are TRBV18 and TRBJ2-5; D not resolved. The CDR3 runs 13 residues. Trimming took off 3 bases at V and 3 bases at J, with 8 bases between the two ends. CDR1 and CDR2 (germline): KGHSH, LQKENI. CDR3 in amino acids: CASSPGLKETQYF. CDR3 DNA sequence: TGTGCCAGCTCACCTGGCCTAAAAGAGACCCAGTACTTC.

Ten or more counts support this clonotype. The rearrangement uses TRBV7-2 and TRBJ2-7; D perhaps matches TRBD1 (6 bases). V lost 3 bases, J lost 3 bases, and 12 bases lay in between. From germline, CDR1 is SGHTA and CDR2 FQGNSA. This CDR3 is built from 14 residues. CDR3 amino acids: CASSFDRRRYEQYF. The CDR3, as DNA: TGTGCCAGCAGCTTCGACAGGAGGCGCTACGAGCAGTACTTC.

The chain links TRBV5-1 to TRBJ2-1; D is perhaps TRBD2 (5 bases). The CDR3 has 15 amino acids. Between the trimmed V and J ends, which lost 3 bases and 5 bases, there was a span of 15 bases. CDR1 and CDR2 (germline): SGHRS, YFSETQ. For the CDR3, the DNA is TGCGCCAGCAGCTGGGCAGCGGACGCAAACAATGAGCAGTTCTTC. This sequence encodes CASSWAADANNEQFF.

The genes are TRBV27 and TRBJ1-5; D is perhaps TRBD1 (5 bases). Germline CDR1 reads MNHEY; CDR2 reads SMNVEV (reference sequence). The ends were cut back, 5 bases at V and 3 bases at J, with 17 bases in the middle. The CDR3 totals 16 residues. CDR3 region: CASSPEGRGHNQPQHF. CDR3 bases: TGTGCCAGCAGTCCCGAGGGAAGGGGCCACAATCAGCCCCAGCATTTT.